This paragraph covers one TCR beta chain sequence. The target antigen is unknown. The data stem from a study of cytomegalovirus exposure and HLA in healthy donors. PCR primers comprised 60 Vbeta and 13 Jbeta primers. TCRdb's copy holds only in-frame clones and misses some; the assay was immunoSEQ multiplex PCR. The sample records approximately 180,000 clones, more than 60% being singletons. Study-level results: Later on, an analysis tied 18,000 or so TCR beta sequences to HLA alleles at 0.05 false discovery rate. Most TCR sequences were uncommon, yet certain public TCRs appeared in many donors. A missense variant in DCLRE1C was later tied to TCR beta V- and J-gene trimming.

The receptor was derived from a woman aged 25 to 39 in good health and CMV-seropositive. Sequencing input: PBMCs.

The CDR3 DNA reads as TGTGCCAGCAGTTTAGGGACGCTGGGAGGTGAAGCTTTCTTT. This encodes CASSLGTLGGEAFF. This chain connects TRBV27 to TRBJ1-1, with D perhaps matching TRBD1 (5 bases). The germline V gene encodes CDR1 MNHEY and CDR2 SMNVEV (reference sequence). The V end lost 2 bases, the J end lost 7 bases, and 14 bases lay between the germline ends. The CDR3 totals 14 residues.